Shown below are 8 T cell receptor beta chains from a single sample sequenced in a study of regulatory T cells in long-lasting Graves disease. TCR beta libraries were built with iRepertoire HTBI primers and Arm-PCR of CDR3 regions. TCRdb passed the multiplex PCR reads through MiXCR, listing each CDR3 protein once. This repertoire shows around 230,000 distinct CDR3 sequences, about a sixth found once; its top ten account for about 20%. Specified time point: newly diagnosed GD, antithyroid drugs for less than 3 months. Construction of the TCR library relied on RNA isolated from PBMCs. This material consisted of peripheral blood mononuclear cells (PBMCs), taken at new diagnosis, from a patient treated with antithyroid drugs. These receptors all come from a female donor with Graves disease.

This clonotype was seen more than once but under ten times. This chain connects TRBV6-2 or TRBV6-3 to TRBJ2-5; TRBD1 matches 7 bases. The CDR3 totals 14 residues. V was pared by 6 bases and J by 5 bases, with 9 bases of the junction left unmatched. The germline CDR1 and CDR2 sequences are MNHEY and SVGEGT. CDR3 nucleotide sequence: TGTGCCAGCAGCTCGGGACAGATTTTTGAGACCCAGTACTTC. Translation gives CASSSGQIFETQYF.

This clonotype came up many times. The chain couples TRBV5-1 to TRBJ2-1; a weak D match, TRBD1 (5 bases). CDR1 and CDR2 (germline): SGHRS, YFSETQ. V dropped 1 base and J dropped 9 bases, with 17 bases sitting between them. The CDR3 length is 15 residues. CDR3 in DNA: TGCGCCAGCAGCTTGCCCCAGGGTTCAGTTGCTGAGCAGTTCTTC. It is translated as CASSLPQGSVAEQFF.

In this sample, this clonotype turned up a few times. In this CDR3 the conserved last residue, phenylalanine or tryptophan, is missing, so a read error is likely. This chain links TRBV20-1 with TRBJ2-7; TRBD1 aligns across 9 bases. J lost 3 bases, V lost 0 bases, and 12 bases had no gene match. The CDR3 sequence is 17 residues long. CDR1 and CDR2 from the germline V gene are DFQATT and SNEGSKA (reference sequence). The CDR3 sequence: CSARDPNRGRGGYEQYS. The CDR3 DNA follows: TGCAGTGCTAGAGATCCCAACAGGGGGCGCGGGGGCTACGAGCAGTACTCC.

This clonotype was recorded many times. The chain's CDR3 is CASSVATRLGAPYGYTF. In DNA form, the CDR3 reads TGTGCCAGCAGCGTAGCTACCAGGCTGGGGGCCCCTTATGGCTACACCTTC. This chain connects TRBV9 to TRBJ1-2; possible D gene TRBD1, 6 bases. This CDR3 is built from 17 residues. Germline lookup yields CDR1 SGDLS and CDR2 YYNGEE. Trimming stripped 0 bases from V and 5 bases from J, with 20 bases between.

This clonotype was counted between two and nine times. The CDR3 nucleotides are TGTGCCAGCAGTCCGCCGGGCCCTTGGGCAGATACGCAGTATTTT. Protein: CASSPPGPWADTQYF. The rearrangement uses TRBV6-2 or TRBV6-3 and TRBJ2-3, with D uncertain. The CDR3 has 15 amino acids. Trimming removed 5 bases from V and 4 bases from J, with 16 bases in between. CDR1 is MNHEY and CDR2 is SVGEGT in the germline V gene.

This clonotype was seen repeatedly, ten times or more. The V gene is TRBV19, the J gene TRBJ2-3; D possibly corresponds to TRBD2 (7 bases). Germline CDR1 and CDR2: LNHDA and SQIVND (reference sequence). The V end was cut by 5 bases, the J end by 3 bases, with 15 bases between. CDR3 length equals 15 residues. The DNA for the CDR3 is TGTGCCAGTAGTCTCCCAGGGAGGGGGACAGATACGCAGTATTTT. Amino acids: CASSLPGRGTDTQYF.

This clonotype was observed many times. The chain couples TRBV19 to TRBJ1-1, with unresolved D. CDR1 and CDR2 from the germline V gene are LNHDA and SQIVND (reference sequence). The CDR3 is made up of 14 amino acids. Trimming shortened V by 3 bases and J by 1 base, and 9 bases separated the two germline ends. Here the CDR3 DNA reads TGTGCCAGTAGTATTACGACGGGGAACACTGAAGCTTTCTTT. Its protein is CASSITTGNTEAFF.

Regarding this clonotype: A read error likely explains this, since a far larger clone differs by one base. This sequence joins TRBV24-1 and TRBJ2-4; the match to TRBD2 covers 8 bases. The DNA end favors TRBJ2-1, so the J call may be wrong. The germline V gene has CDR1 KGHDR and CDR2 SFDVKD. The CDR3 is 18 amino acids. The CDR3 sequence: CATSDHDLGSGSHNGQFF. CDR3 DNA sequence: TGTGCCACCAGTGACCACGACCTGGGGAGCGGGAGTCACAATGGGCAGTTCTTC.